Following are 2 T cell receptor beta chains from one sample sequenced in a study of radiotherapy plus CTLA-4 blockade in lung cancer. TCRdb keeps only in-frame clones here, not all; method: immunoSEQ multiplex PCR. This table has about 93,000 clones, 80% to 90% appearing once. The specimen was peripheral blood, collected from a patient treated with radiotherapy plus ipilimumab. The source is a human donor with non-small cell lung cancer that progressed on radiotherapy plus ipilimumab.

The rearrangement joins TRBV15 to TRBJ1-2, with a possible D match to TRBD1 (5 bases). The CDR3 is 13 amino acids. Per germline, CDR1 LNHNV and CDR2 YYDKDF (reference sequence). V was trimmed by 0 bases and J by 8 bases, leaving 10 bases between them. For the CDR3, the DNA is TGTGCCACCAGCAGAGATCGCAGGGAGGGCTACACCTTC. Translated: CATSRDRREGYTF.

The rearrangement uses TRBV28 and TRBJ1-4; tentative D call: TRBD1 (6 bases). V lost 3 bases and J lost 9, with 17 bases in between. This CDR3 contains 15 residues. Germline V gene data show CDR1 as MDHEN and CDR2 as SYDVKM. The CDR3 DNA follows: TGTGCCAGCAGTTTGGGCGGGACATCAAAACAAAAACTGTTTTTT. Translated: CASSLGGTSKQKLFF.